The 4 T cell receptor beta chains in this list originate from one sample, sequenced in a study of blood T cells in healthy people across ages. Using a J-beta primer mix together with a sample-barcoded 5' primer, a second PCR was run for about 6 to 12 cycles. From the 5' RACE reads, TCRdb called clonotypes with MiXCR, one entry per CDR3 protein. The sample contains about 1.5 million distinct CDR3 sequences, about 45% of which appear only once. The sequenced sample was blood. These receptors all stem from a woman younger than 30 in good health.

This clonotype was observed a handful of times. J is TRBJ2-3 and V is TRBV6-5; a weak D match, TRBD2 (7 bases). V lost 0 bases, J lost 2 bases, and 21 bases lay in between. The germline CDR1 and CDR2 sequences are MNHEY and SVGAGI. The CDR3 contains 19 residues. The CDR3 protein is CASSYSIGGGGPHTDTQYF. CDR3 nucleotide sequence: TGTGCCAGCAGTTACTCCATTGGAGGCGGGGGCCCCCACACAGATACGCAGTATTTT.

The chain is built from TRBV7-2 and TRBJ2-1, with D tentatively TRBD1 (6 bases). Germline V gene sequence: CDR1 SGHTA, CDR2 FQGNSA. Trimming removed 5 bases at V and 7 bases at J, with 21 bases between. The CDR3 length is 16 residues. The CDR3, as DNA: TGTGCCAGCAGCGCCCGGGACAACCGCTACAGGAATGAGCAGTTCTTC. It translates to CASSARDNRYRNEQFF.

The chain uses TRBV25-1 and TRBJ2-7; D possibly corresponds to TRBD1 (5 bases). The CDR3 spans 14 residues. Trimming left V 2 bases short and J 0 bases short, with 8 bases between. Germline values: CDR1 MGHDK, CDR2 SYGVNS. CDR3 coding DNA: TGTGCCAGCAGTGAAACGACAGTCTCCTACGAGCAGTACTTC. This sequence encodes CASSETTVSYEQYF.

This chain links TRBV7-2 with TRBJ1-6, with 8 bases matching TRBD1. CDR3 size: 14 residues. After removal of 1 base from V and 11 bases from J, the junction contained 4 bases not matched to a gene. From germline, CDR1 is SGHTA and CDR2 FQGNSA. The CDR3 DNA reads as TGTGCCAGCAGCTTAGGACAGGGGTTTCCACCCCTCCACTTT. Protein: CASSLGQGFPPLHF.